The 5 T cell receptor beta chains presented below share a single source sample, sequenced in a study of memory CD4+ T cells and cytomegalovirus serostatus. The sort gate was single viable CD3+CD4+CD8-CD45RO+ cells for memory CD4+ T cells. Measured with immunoSEQ multiplex PCR; TCRdb has only the in-frame clones, and not every one. The sample holds tens of thousands of clones; around 76% are singletons and the top ten take approximately 4.5%. Sequencing was carried out using memory CD4+ T cells from blood. These receptors were collected from an adult in good health and CMV-seropositive.

V usage is TRBV5-5 and J usage is TRBJ1-1; D call uncertain. The CDR3 spans 14 residues. Deletions cut 0 bases from V and 5 bases from J, with 11 bases between. Germline V gene data show CDR1 as SGHKS and CDR2 as YYEKEE (reference sequence). The CDR3 nucleotides read TGTGCCAGCAGCTTGGAGGTCATGGGGACTGAAGCTTTCTTT. As protein: CASSLEVMGTEAFF.

V and J are TRBV5-1 and TRBJ1-1; D perhaps matches TRBD1 (5 bases). Germline V CDR1 and CDR2: SGHRS, YFSETQ. Trimming shortened V by 1 base and J by 1 base, and 14 bases separated the two germline ends. This CDR3 is built from 16 residues. The CDR3: CASSLLMDTSNTEAFF. CDR3 bases: TGCGCCAGCAGCTTGTTAATGGACACCTCGAACACTGAAGCTTTCTTT.

V gene TRBV6-1 combines with J gene TRBJ1-5, with D possibly being TRBD1 (6 bases). Trimming shortened V by 6 bases and J by 6 bases, and 15 bases separated the two germline ends. Germline V gene lookup returns CDR1 MNHNS and CDR2 SASEGT. The CDR3 spans 14 residues. Written as DNA, the CDR3 is TGTGCCAGCAGCCAATACAGGGTCGGTCAGCCCCAGCATTTT. Translation: CASSQYRVGQPQHF.

The CDR3 is CASSRQGFYEQYF. The CDR3 DNA reads TGTGCCAGCAGCCGCCAGGGATTCTACGAGCAGTACTTC. This chain links TRBV6-5 with TRBJ2-7; tentatively, D is TRBD1 (5 bases). Looked up from germline, CDR1 is MNHEY and CDR2 is SVGAGI. This CDR3 region has 13 residues. Trimming left V 6 bases short and J 3 bases short, with 12 bases between.

The chain combines TRBV6-5 with TRBJ2-7; TRBD2 matches 7 bases. Germline V gene sequence: CDR1 MNHEY, CDR2 SVGAGI. The length of the CDR3 is 15 residues. The J segment lost 0 bases and the V segment lost 5 bases, leaving 7 bases of the junction unmatched. This CDR3 is CASSIAGRSSYEQYF. CDR3 nucleotide sequence: TGTGCCAGCAGTATAGCGGGTAGAAGCTCCTACGAGCAGTACTTC.